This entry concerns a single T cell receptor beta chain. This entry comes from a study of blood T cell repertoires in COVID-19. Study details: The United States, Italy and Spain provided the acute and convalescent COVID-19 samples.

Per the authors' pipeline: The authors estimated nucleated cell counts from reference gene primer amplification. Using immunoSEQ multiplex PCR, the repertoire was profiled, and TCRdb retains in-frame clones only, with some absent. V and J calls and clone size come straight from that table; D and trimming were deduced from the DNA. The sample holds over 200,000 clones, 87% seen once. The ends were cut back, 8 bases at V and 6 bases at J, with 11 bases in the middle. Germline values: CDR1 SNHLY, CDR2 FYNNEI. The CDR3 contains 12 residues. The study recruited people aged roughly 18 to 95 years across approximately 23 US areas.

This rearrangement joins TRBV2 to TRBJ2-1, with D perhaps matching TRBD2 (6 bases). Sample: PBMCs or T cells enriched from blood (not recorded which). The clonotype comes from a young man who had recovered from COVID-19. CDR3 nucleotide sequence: TGTGCCAGCCGGAGGGTACCCAATGAGCAGTTCTTC. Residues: CASRRVPNEQFF. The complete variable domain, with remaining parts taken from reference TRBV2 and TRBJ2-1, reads EPEVTQTPSHQVTQMGQEVILRCVPISNHLYFYWYRQILGQKVEFLVSFYNNEISEKSEIFDDQFSVERPDGSNFTLKIRSTKLEDSAMYFCASRRVPNEQFFGPGTRLTVL.